Listed here are 17 T cell receptor beta chains from one sample, sequenced in a study of cytomegalovirus exposure and HLA in healthy donors (dated by TCRdb to 2017 to 2019). Libraries were made using the immunoSEQ multiplex PCR assay. The multiplex PCR relied on a mix of 60 forward primers for TCR Vbeta segments and 13 reverse primers for TCR Jbeta segments. The source is immuneACCESS, and TCRdb retained only in-frame sequences with V and J called. Part of the clones is not carried over; for the studies checked, unresolved V genes explain less than half of this, and the remainder is unexplained. This sample holds under 90,000 clones; roughly 72% were observed only once. Roughly 9% of the sample rests with the top ten. Sequenced sample: PBMCs. These receptor sequences come from a man between 40 and 49 years old in good health and CMV-seropositive.

V and J are TRBV6-5 and TRBJ2-5; 8 bases line up with TRBD1. Germline V gene data show CDR1 as MNHEY and CDR2 as SVGAGI. The CDR3 covers 14 residues. Trimming at V came to 3 bases and at J to 4 bases, leaving 4 bases not matched to a gene. CDR3 protein: CASSYRTGGETQYF. In DNA, the CDR3 is TGTGCCAGCAGTTATCGTACAGGGGGAGAGACCCAGTACTTC.

This chain links TRBV10-1 with TRBJ2-4; 10 bases map to TRBD1. This CDR3 region has 16 residues. V lost 2 bases and J lost 1; bases outside the gene matches: 2. CDR1 and CDR2 (germline): WNHNN, SYGVQD (reference sequence). CDR3 DNA sequence: TGCGCCAGCAGTGAGGGGACAGGGGTGGCCAAAAACATTCAGTACTTC. Encoded protein: CASSEGTGVAKNIQYF.

The V gene is TRBV4-2, the J gene TRBJ1-4; TRBD1 agrees at 7 bases. The CDR3 covers 19 residues. V shed 4 bases, J shed 8 bases, and the junction held 22 bases outside the gene matches. Germline V gene data show CDR1 as LGHNA and CDR2 as YNFKEQ. CDR3 sequence reads: CASSLNKRPRQGILEKLFF. CDR3 coding DNA: TGTGCCAGCAGCCTTAACAAGAGGCCCCGACAGGGAATCTTGGAAAAACTGTTTTTT.

This chain links TRBV7-9 with TRBJ1-1; D remains ambiguous. The germline V gene has CDR1 SEHNR and CDR2 FQNEAQ (reference sequence). The V and J ends lost 5 bases and 3 bases respectively, with 7 bases between them. This CDR3 is 12 amino acids long. The CDR3 coding sequence is TGTGCCAGCAGCCCCGTCGACACTGAAGCTTTCTTT. It encodes CASSPVDTEAFF.

This clone was seen more than once but under ten times. The chain has TRBV4-3 and TRBJ1-2; D is perhaps TRBD1 (6 bases). The CDR3 loop spans 16 amino acids. Trimming shortened V by 1 base and J by 4 bases, and 16 bases separated the two germline ends. From germline, CDR1 is LGHNA and CDR2 YSLEER. The CDR3 DNA sequence: TGCGCCAGCAGCCAAGTGGGAGGGCAGGGGATCTATGGCTACACCTTC. The encoded protein is CASSQVGGQGIYGYTF.

V is TRBV19 and J is TRBJ1-5; 11 bases fit TRBD1. The J segment lost 5 bases and the V segment lost 5 bases, leaving 11 bases of the junction unmatched. This CDR3 has 17 residues. Germline loops: CDR1 LNHDA, CDR2 SQIVND (reference sequence). Written as DNA, the CDR3 is TGTGCCAGTAGTGACTGGATCGGACAGGGGGCCGATCAGCCCCAGCATTTT. Protein sequence: CASSDWIGQGADQPQHF.

This rearrangement joins TRBV2 to TRBJ1-1, with D uncertain. V lost 3 bases and J lost 1, with 6 bases in between. Germline lookup yields CDR1 SNHLY and CDR2 FYNNEI. This CDR3 is 13 amino acids long. For the CDR3, the DNA is TGTGCCAGCAGTGAGAGACAGAACACTGAAGCTTTCTTT. This gives the protein CASSERQNTEAFF.

The J gene is TRBJ2-7, the V gene TRBV7-9, with 10 bases lining up with TRBD2. The CDR3 runs 14 residues. Trimming at V came to 5 bases and at J to 3 bases, leaving 4 bases not matched to a gene. From germline, CDR1 is SEHNR and CDR2 FQNEAQ (reference sequence). The CDR3 coding sequence is TGTGCCAGCAGCCCCACTAGCGGGAACTACGAGCAGTACTTC. Translated: CASSPTSGNYEQYF.

The CDR3 DNA is TGTGCCAGCTCACCACCTGACAGGAGCAATCAGCCCCAGCATTTT. Its translation is CASSPPDRSNQPQHF. This chain connects TRBV18 to TRBJ1-5; TRBD1 might be the D (6 bases). V shed 0 bases and J shed 1 base, with 7 bases lying between them. This CDR3 has 15 amino acids. Germline values: CDR1 KGHSH, CDR2 LQKENI.

This clone showed up just a few times. This chain joins TRBV6-5 and TRBJ2-1; 8 bases line up with TRBD2. Trimming removed 8 bases from V and 2 bases from J; junction bases left unmatched: 5. Germline assignment: CDR1 MNHEY and CDR2 SVGAGI. This CDR3 region has 14 residues. The DNA of the CDR3 is TGTGCCAGCCAATCGGGGGGGCCCTACAATGAGCAGTTCTTC. Translation: CASQSGGPYNEQFF.

This clone was counted a few times. The genes are TRBV10-1 and TRBJ1-6, with 7 bases matching TRBD1. CDR3 size: 13 residues. The V gene end was trimmed by 5 bases and the J gene end by 7 bases; junction bases not matched to a gene: 2. Germline V gene lookup returns CDR1 WNHNN and CDR2 SYGVQD (reference sequence). The CDR3 reads CASSSGGNSPLHF. CDR3 DNA: TGCGCCAGCAGTTCAGGGGGAAATTCACCCCTCCACTTT.

V gene TRBV27 combines with J gene TRBJ1-3; 9 bases are shared with TRBD1. Germline CDR1 and CDR2: MNHEY and SMNVEV (reference sequence). J gave up 4 bases and V 6 bases, and 4 bases lay outside the gene matches. This CDR3 is 14 amino acids long. The CDR3 loop is CASRRDREGNTIYF. The CDR3 DNA reads as TGTGCCAGCAGGAGGGACAGGGAAGGAAACACCATATATTTT.

In its sample, this clone was seen many times. The chain has TRBV7-9 and TRBJ2-3; no clear D gene. The CDR3 loop spans 13 amino acids. CDR1 and CDR2 from the germline V gene are SEHNR and FQNEAQ (reference sequence). With 1 base removed from V and 4 bases from J, the gap between germline ends came to 6 bases. The CDR3 coding sequence is TGTGCCAGCAGCTTAGGCGGCTCAGATACGCAGTATTTT. This gives the protein CASSLGGSDTQYF.

The chain carries TRBV19 and TRBJ2-2; 9 nucleotides agree with TRBD1. The CDR3 is 15 residues long. J lost 5 bases, V lost 11 bases, and 12 bases had no gene match. Germline CDR1 LNHDA, CDR2 SQIVND (reference sequence). This CDR3 reads CASASPGQGTGELFF. Here the CDR3 DNA reads TGTGCCTCCGCATCCCCGGGACAGGGAACCGGGGAGCTGTTTTTT.

The V gene is TRBV6-5, the J gene TRBJ1-2; TRBD1 matches at 7 bases. CDR1 and CDR2 from the germline V gene are MNHEY and SVGAGI. The CDR3 covers 14 residues. Unmatched junction bases numbered 8, after V lost 0 bases and J lost 10 bases. The CDR3 reads CASSYSGGRSLYTF. In nucleotides, the CDR3 is TGTGCCAGCAGTTACTCAGGGGGCAGGTCGCTCTACACCTTC.

This clone is labeled medium-sized. The J gene is TRBJ2-7, the V gene TRBV4-3; weak D call: TRBD1 (6 bases). CDR3 size: 13 residues. Trimming stripped 3 bases from V and 5 bases from J, with 11 bases between. Per germline, CDR1 LGHNA and CDR2 YSLEER. This CDR3 reads CASSHSQGNEQYF. The CDR3 nucleotides read TGCGCCAGCAGCCACTCACAGGGTAACGAGCAGTACTTC.

Concerning this clone itself: Germline is not matched at one junction end, which may reflect a read error. The gene calls are TRBV7-9 and TRBJ1-1, with unresolved D. The CDR3 is 15 residues long. Per the germline V gene, CDR1 is SEHNR and CDR2 is FQNEAQ (reference sequence). The CDR3, as DNA: TGTTCCAGCAGCTTAGACGGGGAGAGCAACACTGAAGCTTTCTTT. The encoded protein is CSSSLDGESNTEAFF.